These T cell receptor beta chains were read from a single sample in a study of T cell repertoires in cytomegalovirus infection. TCRdb called the reads again in MiXCR, with one record for every CDR3 protein. The repertoire holds about 830,000 distinct CDR3 sequences, with around a third as singletons. No antigen has been identified for these receptors. Sample: cultured CD8+ T cells from PBMCs, taken from culture after CMV antigen stimulation. The receptor source for this set is a human donor in good health (CMV status not recorded). Some clones in this sample may be carry-over from other donors' samples. Both conserved end residues are part of each CDR3. The D gene is left open where the match is weak. The size entry is marked missing in some rows and otherwise reads once, few, many or a size class.

>NA|TRBV7-2|many|TRBJ2-3
TGTGCCAGCAGCTTACTGGGGGGGCCCACAGATACGCAGTATTTT
CASSLLGGPTDTQYF
>TRBD2|TRBV7-6|NA|TRBJ2-1
TGTGCCAGCAGCCCTCAGACTAGCGGGGGCGATGAGCAGTTCTTC
CASSPQTSGGDEQFF
>TRBD2|TRBV19|few|TRBJ2-1
TGTGCCAGTAGTATAGTATTGGCTAGCGGGGCCGCCTACAATGAGCAGTTCTTC
CASSIVLASGAAYNEQFF
>NA|TRBV19|few|TRBJ1-1
TGTGCCAGTAGTATTACACGGAAGAACACTGAAGCTTTCTTT
CASSITRKNTEAFF
>TRBD1|TRBV20-1|NA|TRBJ2-1
TGCAGTGCTGGAGGGACAGGGATTATATTCTATGAGCAGTTCTTC
CSAGGTGIIFYEQFF
>TRBD1|TRBV2|NA|TRBJ2-2
TGTGCCAGCAGACAGGGGGCGGGGACCGGGGAGCTGTTTTTT
CASRQGAGTGELFF
>TRBD1|TRBV7-9|few|TRBJ1-1
TGTGCCAGCAGCTCACTTCCGGGACAGGGGAGGGGTGGACGGGCGACTGAAGCTTTCTTT
CASSSLPGQGRGGRATEAFF
>NA|TRBV9|NA|TRBJ1-1
TGTGCCAGCAGCGTACTACAGGCGGGAACTGAAGCTTTCTTT
CASSVLQAGTEAFF
>NA|TRBV4-1|NA|TRBJ1-5
TGCGCCAGCAGTATCAGCAGGGAGGCCAATCAGCCCCAGCATTTT
CASSISREANQPQHF
>TRBD2|TRBV6-5|NA|TRBJ2-1
TGTGCCAGCAGTTACTCGGGGACTAGAGGAAATGAGCAGTTCTTC
CASSYSGTRGNEQFF
>TRBD2|TRBV7-2|NA|TRBJ2-2
TGTGCCAGCAGCTTATGGGCTAGCGGATTTACCGGGGAGCTGTTTTTT
CASSLWASGFTGELFF
>NA|TRBV11-2|few|TRBJ2-2
TGTGCCAGCAGCTCTTGGGTAGCAGCCGGGGAGCTGTTTTTT
CASSSWVAAGELFF
>NA|TRBV7-6|NA|TRBJ2-1
TGTGCCAGCAGCCCGGGGGCATACAACAATGAGCAGTTCTTC
CASSPGAYNNEQFF
>NA|TRBV7-9|NA|TRBJ2-7
TGTGCCAGCAGCTCTCTCGACAGGTCAGCCTACGAGCAGTACTTC
CASSSLDRSAYEQYF
>NA|TRBV29-1|few|TRBJ2-5
TGCAGCGTTGACGGGGGGACCCAGTACTTC
CSVDGGTQYF
>TRBD2|TRBV7-8|NA|TRBJ2-1
TGTGCCAGCAGCTTACTAGCGGTGGCAAATGAGCAGTTCTTC
CASSLLAVANEQFF
>TRBD1|TRBV6-1|few|TRBJ1-1
TGTGCCAGTCCGGGGGCAGGGGGCTTGGGTGAAGCTTTCTTT
CASPGAGGLGEAFF